The 14 T cell receptor beta chains below were found in one sample sequenced in a study of T cell responses to AZD1222 COVID-19 vaccine. Profiled with immunoSEQ multiplex PCR; TCRdb holds only in-frame clones, not every one. The repertoire consists of approximately 200,000 clones, with approximately 90% occurring once and the leading ten covering about 3.5%. Sample: peripheral blood, taken 28 days after the second AZD1222 dose. These receptors were obtained from an adult who received the AZD1222 COVID-19 vaccine.

V gene TRBV24-1 combines with J gene TRBJ2-3; 8 nucleotides align to TRBD2. Germline assignment: CDR1 KGHDR and CDR2 SFDVKD. This CDR3 has 16 amino acids. Unmatched junction bases numbered 8, after V lost 4 bases and J lost 3 bases. The CDR3, as DNA: TGTGCCACCAGTGACCCGTCAGCGGGAGTGACAGATACGCAGTATTTT. This gives the protein CATSDPSAGVTDTQYF.

This rearrangement joins TRBV5-4 to TRBJ1-2; D ambiguous. The CDR3 totals 17 residues. Trimming pared 0 bases from V and 4 bases from J, leaving 19 bases between. Germline-derived CDR1 and CDR2 are SGHNT and YYREEE (reference sequence). The chain's CDR3 is CASSLDDTEILSYGYTF. In DNA form, the CDR3 reads TGTGCCAGCAGCTTGGATGACACGGAAATACTGAGCTATGGCTACACCTTC.

This rearrangement joins TRBV10-3 to TRBJ1-6, with D possibly being TRBD1 (6 bases). Deletions cut 3 bases from V and 7 bases from J, with 16 bases between. The CDR3 spans 16 residues. Germline V lookup: CDR1 ENHRY, CDR2 SYGVKD. The CDR3 region is CAISENRQAGNSPLHF. The DNA for the CDR3 is TGTGCCATCAGTGAAAACCGACAGGCGGGGAATTCACCCCTCCACTTT.

The chain couples TRBV28 to TRBJ1-6; D is unresolved. CDR3 length: 15 amino acids. In germline, CDR1 is MDHEN, CDR2 SYDVKM. V lost 7 bases and J lost 3, with 13 bases in between. The CDR3 loop reads CASMAQVGYNSPLHF. The DNA of the CDR3 is TGTGCCAGCATGGCCCAAGTCGGCTATAATTCACCCCTCCACTTT. Filled out from reference TRBV28 and TRBJ1-6, the complete variable domain reads DVKVTQSSRYLVKRTGEKVFLECVQDMDHENMFWYRQDPGLGLRLIYFSYDVKMKEKGDIPEGYSVSREKKERFSLILESASTNQTSMYLCASMAQVGYNSPLHFGNGTRLTVT.

This clone was recorded a few times. This chain joins TRBV11-2 and TRBJ2-2; no firm D call. Germline V CDR1 and CDR2: SGHAT, FQNNGV. The CDR3 length is 14 residues. Trimming pared 8 bases from V and 4 bases from J, leaving 14 bases between. The CDR3 coding sequence is TGTGCCAGCGGATCTCAGCGTAGCACCGGGGAGCTGTTTTTT. Residues: CASGSQRSTGELFF.

The gene calls are TRBV7-2 and TRBJ1-1, with a possible D match to TRBD1 (6 bases). Germline V gene sequence: CDR1 SGHTA, CDR2 FQGNSA. V lost 5 bases, J lost 4 bases, and 17 bases lay in between. This CDR3 is built from 15 residues. The CDR3 reads CASSASTRGGTEAFF. DNA of the CDR3: TGTGCCAGCAGCGCGTCAACCAGGGGCGGCACTGAAGCTTTCTTT.

The chain employs TRBV19 and TRBJ1-5, with D maybe TRBD1 (5 bases). Per germline, CDR1 LNHDA and CDR2 SQIVND (reference sequence). Trimming left V 6 bases short and J 7 bases short, with 10 bases between. This CDR3 comprises 12 residues. CDR3 region: CASRRGDQPQHF. CDR3 in DNA: TGTGCCAGTAGAAGAGGGGACCAGCCCCAGCATTTT.

This clone was recorded once. The rearrangement joins TRBV29-1 to TRBJ1-2; 7 nucleotides line up with TRBD1. J gave up 8 bases and V 6 bases, and 6 bases lay outside the gene matches. This CDR3 is built from 11 residues. Germline assignment: CDR1 SQVTM and CDR2 ANQGSEA. CDR3 sequence: CSVTGAEGYTF. The DNA of the CDR3 is TGCAGCGTAACAGGGGCGGAGGGCTACACCTTC.

The rearrangement joins TRBV11-2 to TRBJ1-1, with D tentatively TRBD1 (6 bases). Trimming left V 0 bases short and J 4 bases short, with 12 bases between. This CDR3 has 15 amino acids. Germline assignment: CDR1 SGHAT and CDR2 FQNNGV. The chain's CDR3 is CASSLDGRGITEAFF. The CDR3 nucleotides are TGTGCCAGCAGCTTAGATGGTAGGGGGATCACTGAAGCTTTCTTT.

V gene TRBV30 combines with J gene TRBJ2-1, with 7 bases matching TRBD2. J gave up 8 bases and V 5 bases, and 12 bases lay outside the gene matches. Germline V lookup: CDR1 GTSNPN, CDR2 SVGIG (reference sequence). This CDR3 region has 14 residues. The CDR3 is CAWYGLGVGDEQFF. The CDR3 bases are TGTGCCTGGTACGGACTAGGGGTTGGGGATGAGCAGTTCTTC.

This rearrangement joins TRBV5-4 to TRBJ2-1; no reliable D call. V was clipped by 1 base and J by 9 bases, with 8 bases between them. This CDR3 has 12 amino acids. Germline V gives CDR1 SGHNT, CDR2 YYREEE (reference sequence). The chain's CDR3 is CASSLPAAEQFF. In DNA form, the CDR3 reads TGTGCCAGCAGCTTGCCGGCAGCTGAGCAGTTCTTC.

This clone was seen a handful of times. This chain joins TRBV7-2 and TRBJ2-5, with 9 bases aligning to TRBD1. The CDR3 extends over 16 amino acids. V gave up 1 base and J gave up 4 bases; unmatched junction bases: 7. Per germline, CDR1 SGHTA and CDR2 FQGNSA. CDR3 loop: CASSLGGQGRGETQYF. DNA of the CDR3: TGTGCCAGCAGCTTAGGCGGACAGGGGAGGGGAGAGACCCAGTACTTC.

The chain has TRBV19 and TRBJ1-5; D perhaps matches TRBD1 (6 bases). CDR1 and CDR2 from the germline V gene are LNHDA and SQIVND (reference sequence). V was cut by 7 bases and J by 1 base, with 14 bases left in between. The CDR3 runs 15 residues. CDR3: CASTWGAGSNQPQHF. The CDR3 DNA reads as TGTGCCAGTACTTGGGGGGCAGGGAGCAATCAGCCCCAGCATTTT.

The rearrangement links TRBV29-1 to TRBJ1-5; the D is unclear. V lost 3 bases, J lost 2 bases, and 20 bases lay in between. The CDR3 spans 17 residues. Per the germline V gene, CDR1 is SQVTM and CDR2 is ANQGSEA. The CDR3 coding sequence is TGCAGCGTTGACCGAGACGGAATAAAAAGGGGCAATCAGCCCCAGCATTTT. Translating it yields CSVDRDGIKRGNQPQHF.